The 26 T cell receptor beta chains below come from one sample, sequenced in a study of T cell responses to AZD1222 COVID-19 vaccine. Sequenced by immunoSEQ multiplex PCR; TCRdb stores in-frame clones only, minus some. The data contain around 100,000 clones, roughly nine tenths of them singletons. The sample was peripheral blood, taken on day 0 of AZD1222 vaccination. The source of these receptors is an adult in good health.

The chain is built from TRBV5-1 and TRBJ1-5; tentatively, D is TRBD1 (6 bases). Per germline, CDR1 SGHRS and CDR2 YFSETQ. This CDR3 is built from 14 residues. V lost 2 bases, J lost 6 bases, and 12 bases lay in between. CDR3 sequence: CASSFEGGGQPQHF. CDR3 bases: TGCGCCAGCAGCTTTGAAGGGGGTGGTCAGCCCCAGCATTTT.

In its sample, this clone was seen once. V is TRBV20-1 and J is TRBJ2-7; the D is unclear. The CDR3 is 10 residues long. Germline V CDR1 and CDR2: DFQATT, SNEGSKA (reference sequence). Trimming took off 5 bases at V and 3 bases at J, with 5 bases between the two ends. CDR3: CSALDYEQYF. CDR3 DNA sequence: TGCAGTGCTTTGGACTACGAGCAGTACTTC.

As DNA, the CDR3 is TGTGCCAGCAGCCCAGGCCCCGTAGACGAGCAGTACTTC. This sequence encodes CASSPGPVDEQYF. V and J are TRBV9 and TRBJ2-7; no definite D call. CDR1 and CDR2 (germline): SGDLS, YYNGEE. There are 13 residues in the CDR3. Trimming left V 4 bases short and J 5 bases short, with 13 bases between.

This chain uses TRBV14 with TRBJ2-4; D not resolved. Per the germline V gene, CDR1 is SGHDN and CDR2 is FVKESK. The CDR3 length is 15 residues. The V gene lost 0 bases and the J gene lost 0 bases, with 6 bases spanning the gap. CDR3 sequence reads: CASSQEYGAKNIQYF. CDR3 DNA sequence: TGTGCCAGCAGCCAAGAATACGGAGCCAAAAACATTCAGTACTTC.

The chain carries TRBV30 and TRBJ2-1; D gene ambiguous. Germline V gives CDR1 GTSNPN, CDR2 SVGIG (reference sequence). Trimming took 2 bases from V and 10 from J, leaving 9 bases between them. The CDR3 sequence is 11 residues long. The CDR3 DNA reads as TGTGCCTGGAGTCTAGGACCCGAGCAGTTCTTC. Amino acids: CAWSLGPEQFF.

The rearrangement links TRBV4-3 to TRBJ1-1, with TRBD1 matching over 7 bases. This CDR3 is 16 amino acids long. Germline lookup yields CDR1 LGHNA and CDR2 YSLEER. V shed 0 bases, J shed 5 bases, and the junction held 9 bases outside the gene matches. The CDR3 bases are TGCGCCAGCAGCCAAGATCCGGCAGGGGGGTGGACTGAAGCTTTCTTT. Translated: CASSQDPAGGWTEAFF.

The chain links TRBV28 to TRBJ1-4; D perhaps matches TRBD1 (6 bases). The CDR3 sequence is 16 residues long. Trimming pared 2 bases from V and 3 bases from J, leaving 13 bases between. Per the germline V gene, CDR1 is MDHEN and CDR2 is SYDVKM. In nucleotides, the CDR3 is TGTGCCAGCAGTTTAACCCCCACAGGGCCTAATGAAAAACTGTTTTTT. Amino acid sequence: CASSLTPTGPNEKLFF.

V usage is TRBV10-3 and J usage is TRBJ2-3, with TRBD2 matching over 10 bases. The length of the CDR3 is 13 residues. The germline gives CDR1 ENHRY, CDR2 SYGVKD. Trimming at V came to 7 bases and at J to 4 bases, leaving 2 bases not matched to a gene. CDR3 nucleotide sequence: TGTGCCATCATGCTAGCGGGAGCAGATACGCAGTATTTT. Translation: CAIMLAGADTQYF.

The chain uses TRBV28 and TRBJ2-7, with 7 positions matching TRBD2. V was pared by 6 bases and J by 4 bases, with 6 bases of the junction left unmatched. The CDR3 extends over 13 amino acids. Germline CDR1 is MDHEN and CDR2 is SYDVKM. CDR3 region: CASSPPGGYEQYF. The CDR3 nucleotides read TGTGCCAGCAGCCCACCCGGGGGGTACGAGCAGTACTTC.

The chain is built from TRBV4-3 and TRBJ2-6; tentative D call: TRBD1 (6 bases). The germline V and J ends were trimmed by 6 bases and 2 bases, with 8 bases remaining between them. The CDR3 length is 14 residues. Germline CDR1 LGHNA, CDR2 YSLEER. CDR3 in DNA: TGCGCCAGCAGACCAGGGGCTGGGGCCAACGTCCTGACTTTC. As protein: CASRPGAGANVLTF.

V gene TRBV7-2 combines with J gene TRBJ2-5; D possibly uses TRBD1 or TRBD2 (6 bases each). Germline V gene sequence: CDR1 SGHTA, CDR2 FQGNSA. V lost 0 bases, J lost 3 bases, and 14 bases lay in between. The CDR3 consists of 16 residues. The CDR3 bases are TGTGCCAGCAGCTTAGCCGTCCGGGGGCCGAAAGAGACCCAGTACTTC. Protein: CASSLAVRGPKETQYF. The entire variable domain, with the rest obtained from reference TRBV7-2 and TRBJ2-5, is as follows: GAGVSQSPSNKVTEKGKDVELRCDPISGHTALYWYRQSLGQGLEFLIYFQGNSAPDKSGLPSDRFSAERTGGSVSTLTIQRTQQEDSAVYLCASSLAVRGPKETQYFGPGTRLLVL.

The CDR3 nucleotides are TGTGCCAGCAGCTTAGCGGGACAGGGGTGGTACAATGAGCAGTTCTTC. It yields the protein CASSLAGQGWYNEQFF. The chain links TRBV7-2 to TRBJ2-1, with 10 bases identical to TRBD1. Per germline, CDR1 SGHTA and CDR2 FQGNSA. The CDR3 length is 16 residues. The ends lost 0 bases at V and 4 bases at J; junction bases unmatched: 3. Variable domain in full (rest from reference TRBV7-2 and TRBJ2-1): GAGVSQSPSNKVTEKGKDVELRCDPISGHTALYWYRQSLGQGLEFLIYFQGNSAPDKSGLPSDRFSAERTGGSVSTLTIQRTQQEDSAVYLCASSLAGQGWYNEQFFGPGTRLTVL.

The V and J genes are TRBV10-3 and TRBJ1-1; D is uncertain. This CDR3 contains 14 residues. V shed 1 base and J shed 0 bases, with 6 bases lying between them. In germline, CDR1 is ENHRY, CDR2 SYGVKD. In DNA form, the CDR3 reads TGTGCCATCAGTGAGTTGCTCGTGAACACTGAAGCTTTCTTT. This codes for CAISELLVNTEAFF.

The chain combines TRBV5-6 with TRBJ2-5; perhaps TRBD1 as D (6 bases). The CDR3 is 13 amino acids. The V and J ends lost 4 bases and 5 bases respectively, with 12 bases between them. CDR1 SGHDT and CDR2 YYEEEE come from the germline V gene. Here the CDR3 reads CASSRQVTETQYF. CDR3 DNA: TGTGCCAGCAGCAGACAGGTTACGGAGACCCAGTACTTC.

The V gene is TRBV24-1, the J gene TRBJ2-1; D gene uncertain. Germline V gene data show CDR1 as KGHDR and CDR2 as SFDVKD. V was pared by 3 bases and J by 0 bases, with 5 bases between. The CDR3 contains 14 residues. This chain's CDR3 is CATSDVGSYNEQFF. The DNA of the CDR3 is TGTGCCACCAGTGATGTGGGCTCCTACAATGAGCAGTTCTTC.

The chain has TRBV6-5 and TRBJ2-1, with a tentative D call TRBD1 (6 bases). Trimming took 0 bases from V and 4 from J, leaving 13 bases between them. The germline V gene encodes CDR1 MNHEY and CDR2 SVGAGI. This CDR3 contains 16 residues. Written as DNA, the CDR3 is TGTGCCAGCAGTTACTCGATTGCAGGGGAATACAATGAGCAGTTCTTC. Its protein product is CASSYSIAGEYNEQFF.

This chain joins TRBV30 and TRBJ2-7; D is perhaps TRBD1 (6 bases). The germline V gene has CDR1 GTSNPN and CDR2 SVGIG (reference sequence). The CDR3 is made up of 12 amino acids. V shed 4 bases and J shed 2 bases, with 9 bases lying between them. The CDR3 spells CAWTGGPYEQYF. The CDR3 DNA follows: TGTGCCTGGACTGGGGGCCCCTACGAGCAGTACTTC.

In the case of this clone: The junction departs from the called germline gene at one end, perhaps through a read error. The chain combines TRBV7-7 with TRBJ2-5; D is perhaps TRBD1 (5 bases). The germline CDR1 and CDR2 sequences are SSHAT and FNYEAQ (reference sequence). The CDR3 runs to 15 residues. CDR3 protein: CASSLERPPGETQYF. The CDR3 DNA follows: TGTGCCAGCAGTTTAGAGAGGCCCCCAGGGGAGACCCAGTACTTC.

This clone is a singleton in its sample. The chain carries TRBV19 and TRBJ2-2; the match to TRBD1 covers 7 bases. The CDR3 totals 14 residues. Trimming removed 5 bases from V and 5 bases from J; junction bases left unmatched: 5. CDR1 LNHDA and CDR2 SQIVND come from the germline V gene (reference sequence). In nucleotides, the CDR3 is TGTGCCAGTAGTGTCAACAGGGGTACCGGGGAGCTGTTTTTT. Its translation is CASSVNRGTGELFF.

The chain links TRBV4-1 to TRBJ2-1, with 10 bases aligning to TRBD1. With V trimmed by 0 bases and J by 4 bases, 3 bases remained unmatched. The germline CDR1 and CDR2 sequences are MGHRA and YSYEKL. The CDR3 extends over 16 amino acids. CDR3 region: CASSQDGTGVYNEQFF. The CDR3 nucleotides read TGCGCCAGCAGCCAAGATGGGACAGGGGTTTACAATGAGCAGTTCTTC.

V gene TRBV5-1 combines with J gene TRBJ1-1, with D possibly being TRBD1 (5 bases). Looked up from germline, CDR1 is SGHRS and CDR2 is YFSETQ. The V end was cut by 0 bases, the J end by 3 bases, with 9 bases between. The length of the CDR3 is 14 residues. The CDR3 reads CASSLGVGDTEAFF. The CDR3 coding sequence is TGCGCCAGCAGCTTGGGGGTAGGGGACACTGAAGCTTTCTTT.

V gene TRBV6-5 combines with J gene TRBJ1-4; TRBD1 matches at 9 bases. The V and J ends lost 2 bases and 0 bases, in that order; junction bases with no gene match: 1. The CDR3 is made up of 16 amino acids. Per germline, CDR1 MNHEY and CDR2 SVGAGI. CDR3 sequence reads: CASSYRTGATNEKLFF. The CDR3 DNA sequence: TGTGCCAGCAGTTACCGGACAGGGGCAACTAATGAAAAACTGTTTTTT.

CDR3 region: CASSTHRALGTEAFF. The CDR3 DNA reads TGTGCCAGCAGTACCCACAGGGCCCTGGGTACTGAAGCTTTCTTT. This chain joins TRBV27 and TRBJ1-1; D might be TRBD1 (6 bases). Germline V gene sequence: CDR1 MNHEY, CDR2 SMNVEV (reference sequence). CDR3 size: 15 residues. V lost 5 bases and J 5 bases, leaving 18 bases between the germline ends.

V usage is TRBV5-4 and J usage is TRBJ1-1; D may be TRBD1 (6 bases). CDR3 length: 14 residues. Germline V gene sequence: CDR1 SGHNT, CDR2 YYREEE (reference sequence). V was clipped by 4 bases and J by 5 bases, with 15 bases between them. The CDR3 DNA follows: TGTGCCAGCAGCACCCAGGGGAGGGTAACTGAAGCTTTCTTT. Its translation: CASSTQGRVTEAFF. Together with reference TRBV5-4 and TRBJ1-1, the CDR3 gives the full variable domain: ETGVTQSPTHLIKTRGQQVTLRCSSQSGHNTVSWYQQALGQGPQFIFQYYREEENGRGNFPPRFSGLQFPNYSSELNVNALELDDSALYLCASSTQGRVTEAFFGQGTRLTVV.

The chain joins TRBV25-1 to TRBJ1-2; 11 nucleotides match TRBD1. This CDR3 region has 15 residues. The V gene's germline CDR1 is MGHDK and CDR2 SYGVNS. Germline trimming cut 2 bases from V and 5 bases from J; bases unmatched to any gene: 4. The DNA for the CDR3 is TGTGCCAGCAGTGAAGGGACAGGGGGTACATATGGCTACACCTTC. Translating gives CASSEGTGGTYGYTF.

The J gene is TRBJ1-3, the V gene TRBV6-6; D is undetermined. This CDR3 spans 16 amino acids. V shed 0 bases and J shed 2 bases, with 11 bases lying between them. CDR1 and CDR2 (germline): MNHNY, SVGAGI (reference sequence). CDR3 nucleotide sequence: TGTGCCAGCAGTTACTCGCGCGTGGAGGCTGGAAACACCATATATTTT. It codes for CASSYSRVEAGNTIYF.